This TCR beta chain stems from a study of cytomegalovirus exposure and HLA in healthy donors. Study in general: A later analysis reported the same platform for the approximately 110 validation repertoires and the approximately 700 first-cohort repertoires.

Donors came from a validation cohort of fewer than 150 subjects, distinct from the first 666-subject cohort. For this clone: Its specificity is unknown.

CDR1 and CDR2 from the germline V gene are WSHSY and SAAADI. The V segment lost 7 bases and the J segment 5 bases; nucleotides outside the gene matches: 9. The CDR3 has 15 residues. The method was immunoSEQ multiplex PCR; TCRdb's version includes in-frame clones alone and lacks a portion of them. The table lists 150,000 to 180,000 clones, about 88% of them singletons. The study, taken as a whole, reports: The study listed 164 cytomegalovirus-associated TCR beta chains.

Sequencing was performed on PBMCs. This chain uses TRBV10-2 with TRBJ2-7; the match to TRBD1 covers 12 bases. The TCR originated in a man between 18 and 29 years old in good health and CMV-seropositive. CDR3 amino acids: CASITPGQGADEQYF. The CDR3 nucleotides are TGCGCCAGCATAACCCCGGGACAGGGGGCGGACGAGCAGTACTTC.